These 27 T cell receptor beta chains share one sample of origin, sequenced in a study of OX40 agonist ivuxolimab in advanced cancers. Using immunoSEQ multiplex PCR, the repertoire was profiled, and TCRdb retains in-frame clones only, with some absent. The sample carries 30,000 to 45,000 clones, around 80% recorded once. Here the sequenced sample was CD4+ or CD8+ T cells sorted from blood, taken in a trial of the OX40 agonist ivuxolimab. These receptors were obtained from an adult with an advanced solid tumor such as melanoma, head and neck, liver or kidney cancer.

The CDR3 is CASSGGGRGTGELFF. In nucleotides, the CDR3 is TGTGCCAGCAGCGGTGGGGGGCGTGGCACCGGGGAGCTGTTTTTT. The chain combines TRBV7-9 with TRBJ2-2; D might be TRBD1 or TRBD2, each matching 6 bases. Germline V CDR1 and CDR2: SEHNR, FQNEAQ (reference sequence). Trimming pared 5 bases from V and 4 bases from J, leaving 14 bases between. CDR3 length: 15 residues.

The chain has TRBV4-2 and TRBJ1-5, with D hard to call. Germline CDR1 is LGHNA and CDR2 is YNFKEQ. The V end was cut by 0 bases, the J end by 7 bases, with 7 bases between. The CDR3 is 13 residues long. Here the CDR3 DNA reads TGTGCCAGCAGCCAAGATTTGAGACAGCCCCAGCATTTT. Translation gives CASSQDLRQPQHF.

V usage is TRBV28 and J usage is TRBJ2-4, with 7 bases matching TRBD2. Trimming took 6 bases from V and 7 from J; bases not matched to a gene: 6. This CDR3 has 13 amino acids. Germline V lookup: CDR1 MDHEN, CDR2 SYDVKM. CDR3 in DNA: TGTGCCAGCAGCCCCGGGGGAGGGAACATTCAGTACTTC. It yields the protein CASSPGGGNIQYF.

This clone occurred once. V and J are TRBV7-9 and TRBJ1-5; D remains unclear. V was shortened by 1 base and J by 3 bases, with 19 bases between the two germline ends. The CDR3 consists of 18 residues. Looked up from germline, CDR1 is SEHNR and CDR2 is FQNEAQ (reference sequence). CDR3 protein: CASSLGQLRTGNNQPQHF. CDR3 nucleotide sequence: TGTGCCAGCAGCTTAGGGCAATTAAGGACGGGAAACAATCAGCCCCAGCATTTT. Full variable domain (remainder filled in from reference TRBV7-9 and TRBJ1-5): DTGVSQNPRHKITKRGQNVTFRCDPISEHNRLYWYRQTLGQGPEFLTYFQNEAQLEKSRLLSDRFSAERPKGSFSTLEIQRTEQGDSAMYLCASSLGQLRTGNNQPQHFGDGTRLSIL.

CDR3 amino acids: CASSPGGRGQGDTQYF. The CDR3 DNA sequence: TGTGCCAGCAGCCCAGGAGGGCGGGGGCAGGGGGATACGCAGTATTTT. The V and J genes are TRBV11-3 and TRBJ2-3; a possible D gene is TRBD2 (7 bases). CDR1 and CDR2 from the germline V gene are SGHNT and YENEEA. This CDR3 is built from 16 residues. The V gene lost 5 bases and the J gene lost 6 bases, with 21 bases spanning the gap.

This clone is a singleton in its sample. The chain uses TRBV28 and TRBJ1-1, with D uncertain. V was clipped by 1 base and J by 2 bases, with 8 bases between them. Germline V gene sequence: CDR1 MDHEN, CDR2 SYDVKM. The CDR3 loop spans 14 amino acids. The CDR3 loop reads CASSLFSTNTEAFF. In DNA, the CDR3 is TGTGCCAGCAGTTTATTTAGCACAAACACTGAAGCTTTCTTT.

V and J are TRBV28 and TRBJ1-2; no clear D. The CDR3 covers 11 residues. Looked up from germline, CDR1 is MDHEN and CDR2 is SYDVKM. V shed 3 bases and J shed 7 bases, with 6 bases lying between them. The CDR3 protein is CASSFNRGYTF. The CDR3 region has the DNA TGTGCCAGCAGTTTCAATCGTGGCTACACCTTC.

The chain combines TRBV28 with TRBJ2-7; 7 bases are shared with TRBD1. Germline V gene lookup returns CDR1 MDHEN and CDR2 SYDVKM. The J segment lost 4 bases and the V segment lost 8 bases, leaving 8 bases of the junction unmatched. The CDR3 contains 13 residues. The CDR3 bases are TGTGCCAGCGGGTGGACAGGCGGATACGAGCAGTACTTC. Translated: CASGWTGGYEQYF.

This chain uses TRBV5-1 with TRBJ1-5, with a weak D call TRBD1 (5 bases). From germline, CDR1 is SGHRS and CDR2 YFSETQ. CDR3 size: 15 residues. V lost 4 bases and J lost 2, with 13 bases in between. In DNA, the CDR3 is TGCGCCAGCAGCCCAGGTGACAGCCGCAATCAGCCCCAGCATTTT. Encoded protein: CASSPGDSRNQPQHF.

The J gene is TRBJ1-1, the V gene TRBV27, with 7 bases fitting TRBD1. CDR3 size: 13 residues. The trim removed 5 bases at V and 6 bases at J, leaving 6 bases unmatched. Germline lookup yields CDR1 MNHEY and CDR2 SMNVEV (reference sequence). The CDR3 DNA follows: TGTGCCAGCAGTCCCCGGACAGGAGCTGAAGCTTTCTTT. Its translation is CASSPRTGAEAFF.

The rearrangement joins TRBV6-6 to TRBJ2-3; D perhaps matches TRBD1 (6 bases). The V end lost 4 bases, the J end lost 7 bases, and 9 bases lay between the germline ends. The CDR3 extends over 12 amino acids. Germline loops: CDR1 MNHNY, CDR2 SVGAGI (reference sequence). CDR3 region: CASSWGPNTQYF. CDR3 nucleotide sequence: TGTGCCAGCAGTTGGGGGCCGAATACGCAGTATTTT.

This clone was recorded once. The gene calls are TRBV7-2 and TRBJ2-7; TRBD1 aligns across 10 bases. Per germline, CDR1 SGHTA and CDR2 FQGNSA. The V and J ends lost 5 bases and 5 bases, in that order; junction bases with no gene match: 12. This CDR3 region has 16 residues. CDR3 sequence reads: CASSITRQGANHEQYF. As DNA, the CDR3 is TGTGCCAGCAGCATCACTCGACAGGGGGCGAACCACGAGCAGTACTTC.

The V gene is TRBV5-4, the J gene TRBJ2-5, with 7 positions matching TRBD2. The CDR3 has 15 amino acids. Per germline, CDR1 SGHNT and CDR2 YYREEE (reference sequence). The V segment lost 0 bases and the J segment 5 bases; nucleotides outside the gene matches: 7. The CDR3 DNA is TGTGCCAGCAGCTTGGAGTCGTGGGGGGGGGAGACCCAGTACTTC. This codes for CASSLESWGGETQYF.

The chain is built from TRBV10-2 and TRBJ2-3; maybe TRBD2 (6 bases). This CDR3 has 17 amino acids. CDR1 and CDR2 (germline): WSHSY, SAAADI. Trimming shortened V by 6 bases and J by 3 bases, and 22 bases separated the two germline ends. CDR3 loop: CASSELTSVRRTDTQYF. CDR3 DNA: TGCGCCAGCAGCGAACTGACTAGTGTCAGAAGGACAGATACGCAGTATTTT.

The chain uses TRBV2 and TRBJ1-5; TRBD1 matches 8 bases. CDR3 length equals 14 residues. Looked up from germline, CDR1 is SNHLY and CDR2 is FYNNEI. Germline trimming cut 8 bases from V and 4 bases from J; bases unmatched to any gene: 7. The chain's CDR3 is CASEGQAVNQPQHF. The CDR3 nucleotides read TGTGCCAGCGAGGGACAGGCGGTAAATCAGCCCCAGCATTTT. The entire variable domain, with the rest obtained from reference TRBV2 and TRBJ1-5, is as follows: EPEVTQTPSHQVTQMGQEVILRCVPISNHLYFYWYRQILGQKVEFLVSFYNNEISEKSEIFDDQFSVERPDGSNFTLKIRSTKLEDSAMYFCASEGQAVNQPQHFGDGTRLSIL.

This clone was counted a single time. The V gene is TRBV7-2, the J gene TRBJ1-4; no clear D. Germline CDR1 and CDR2: SGHTA and FQGNSA. Trimming took 3 bases from V and 4 from J, leaving 9 bases between them. The CDR3 runs 14 residues. CDR3 loop: CASSFGGNNEKLFF. CDR3 coding DNA: TGTGCCAGCAGCTTTGGCGGAAATAATGAAAAACTGTTTTTT. Supplemented by reference TRBV7-2 and TRBJ1-4, the full variable domain reads GAGVSQSPSNKVTEKGKDVELRCDPISGHTALYWYRQSLGQGLEFLIYFQGNSAPDKSGLPSDRFSAERTGGSVSTLTIQRTQQEDSAVYLCASSFGGNNEKLFFGSGTQLSVL.

The chain employs TRBV9 and TRBJ2-3; D gene ambiguous. The germline V gene has CDR1 SGDLS and CDR2 YYNGEE. V was pared by 7 bases and J by 4 bases, with 19 bases between. The CDR3 sequence is 15 residues long. CDR3 region: CASGRTGQSPDTQYF. The CDR3 region has the DNA TGTGCCAGCGGGCGAACGGGCCAGTCCCCAGATACGCAGTATTTT.

The genes are TRBV19 and TRBJ1-6; D gene uncertain. The CDR3 is made up of 13 amino acids. CDR1 and CDR2 (germline): LNHDA, SQIVND (reference sequence). The V gene lost 6 bases and the J gene lost 9 bases, with 12 bases spanning the gap. This chain's CDR3 is CASRDFGGSPLHF. For the CDR3, the DNA is TGTGCCAGTAGAGATTTTGGTGGTTCACCCCTCCACTTT.

The CDR3 sequence is CASSLGVVYEQYF. For the CDR3, the DNA is TGTGCCAGCAGTTTAGGCGTCGTATACGAGCAGTACTTC. The chain carries TRBV28 and TRBJ2-7; no clear D gene. The CDR3 contains 13 residues. Germline lookup yields CDR1 MDHEN and CDR2 SYDVKM. Trimming left V 2 bases short and J 4 bases short, with 9 bases between.

This chain links TRBV5-4 with TRBJ2-1, with 9 bases identical to TRBD1. Germline loops: CDR1 SGHNT, CDR2 YYREEE (reference sequence). The CDR3 has 15 residues. The V gene end was trimmed by 5 bases and the J gene end by 7 bases; junction bases not matched to a gene: 10. As DNA, the CDR3 is TGTGCCAGCAGTATTCCGGGACAGGGTGGGAATGAGCAGTTCTTC. Translating gives CASSIPGQGGNEQFF. Supplemented by reference TRBV5-4 and TRBJ2-1, the full variable domain reads ETGVTQSPTHLIKTRGQQVTLRCSSQSGHNTVSWYQQALGQGPQFIFQYYREEENGRGNFPPRFSGLQFPNYSSELNVNALELDDSALYLCASSIPGQGGNEQFFGPGTRLTVL.

This chain connects TRBV5-1 to TRBJ2-2; a possible D gene is TRBD1 (5 bases). The length of the CDR3 is 14 residues. From germline, CDR1 is SGHRS and CDR2 YFSETQ. The germline V and J ends were trimmed by 3 bases and 7 bases, with 13 bases remaining between them. CDR3 DNA: TGCGCCAGCAGCTGGACCCCCAGGGACGGGGAGCTGTTTTTT. Protein: CASSWTPRDGELFF.

With regard to this clone: One end of the junction does not line up with germline, which may come from a read error. V gene TRBV7-9 combines with J gene TRBJ1-1; 8 bases align to TRBD1. The germline CDR1 and CDR2 sequences are SEHNR and FQNEAQ (reference sequence). The CDR3 has 16 amino acids. The chain's CDR3 is CASTLTGGHLNTEAFF. CDR3 nucleotides: TGTGCCAGCACCTTAACAGGGGGGCACTTGAACACTGAAGCTTTCTTT.

The J gene is TRBJ2-7, the V gene TRBV28; D is undetermined. CDR1 is MDHEN, CDR2 SYDVKM, per germline. CDR3 size: 13 residues. The V gene lost 6 bases and the J gene lost 2 bases, with 11 bases spanning the gap. The CDR3 is CASSFNPTYEQYF. In nucleotides, the CDR3 is TGTGCCAGCAGCTTTAACCCGACCTACGAGCAGTACTTC. Full variable domain (missing parts from reference TRBV28 and TRBJ2-7): DVKVTQSSRYLVKRTGEKVFLECVQDMDHENMFWYRQDPGLGLRLIYFSYDVKMKEKGDIPEGYSVSREKKERFSLILESASTNQTSMYLCASSFNPTYEQYFGPGTRLTVT.

This clone was found once. The J gene is TRBJ2-3, the V gene TRBV11-2; TRBD2 is a possible D gene (6 bases). Deletions cut 5 bases from V and 1 base from J, with 13 bases between. Germline CDR1 is SGHAT and CDR2 is FQNNGV. The CDR3 totals 15 residues. In nucleotides, the CDR3 is TGTGCCAGCAGCAAAGGTCCTAGCGGCACAGATACGCAGTATTTT. This encodes CASSKGPSGTDTQYF. Full variable domain (missing parts from reference TRBV11-2 and TRBJ2-3): EAGVAQSPRYKIIEKRQSVAFWCNPISGHATLYWYQQILGQGPKLLIQFQNNGVVDDSQLPKDRFSAERLKGVDSTLKIQPAKLEDSAVYLCASSKGPSGTDTQYFGPGTRLTVL.

The V call is TRBV9, the J call TRBJ1-2, with D unclear. The CDR3 sequence is 15 residues long. The V end was cut by 0 bases, the J end by 4 bases, with 13 bases between. Germline-derived CDR1 and CDR2 are SGDLS and YYNGEE. The CDR3 nucleotides read TGTGCCAGCAGCGTAGGTAATAGGGTGGGCTATGGCTACACCTTC. Its protein is CASSVGNRVGYGYTF.

This clone was detected only a few times. The chain recombines TRBV28 with TRBJ2-4; TRBD1 agrees at 7 bases. The CDR3 consists of 15 residues. Germline V gene sequence: CDR1 MDHEN, CDR2 SYDVKM. J gave up 0 bases and V 6 bases, and 5 bases lay outside the gene matches. CDR3 in DNA: TGTGCCAGCAGCACGGACAGGCGAGCCAAAAACATTCAGTACTTC. Its protein product is CASSTDRRAKNIQYF.

This chain links TRBV18 with TRBJ2-3; the D is unclear. This CDR3 is 13 amino acids long. Germline V gene sequence: CDR1 KGHSH, CDR2 LQKENI. V was trimmed by 6 bases and J by 1 base, leaving 8 bases between them. The CDR3, as DNA: TGTGCCAGCTCCCCTAGGGGCACAGATACGCAGTATTTT. Protein: CASSPRGTDTQYF.